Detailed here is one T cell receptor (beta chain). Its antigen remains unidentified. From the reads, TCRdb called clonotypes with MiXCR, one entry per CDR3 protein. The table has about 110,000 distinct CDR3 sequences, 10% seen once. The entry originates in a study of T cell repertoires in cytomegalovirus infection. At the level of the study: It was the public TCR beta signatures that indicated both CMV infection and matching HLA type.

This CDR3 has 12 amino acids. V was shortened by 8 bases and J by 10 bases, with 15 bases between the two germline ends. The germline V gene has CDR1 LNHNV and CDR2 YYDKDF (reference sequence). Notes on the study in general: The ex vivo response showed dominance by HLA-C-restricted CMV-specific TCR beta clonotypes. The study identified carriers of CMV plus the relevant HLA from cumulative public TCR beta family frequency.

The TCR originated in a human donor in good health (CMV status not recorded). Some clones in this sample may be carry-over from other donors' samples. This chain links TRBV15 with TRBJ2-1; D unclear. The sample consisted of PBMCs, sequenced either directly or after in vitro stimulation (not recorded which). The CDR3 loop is CATALVPSEQFF. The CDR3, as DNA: TGTGCCACCGCTTTAGTCCCTTCCGAGCAGTTCTTC.